The clone carrying this TCR beta chain showed up just a few times. This sample is part of a study of molecular identifiers for immune sequencing clone quantification. The CDR3 runs to 15 residues. V shed 5 bases and J 5 bases; nucleotides not matched to a gene: 9. TCRdb re-called the PCR reads with MiXCR, one entry per CDR3 protein. The table lists under 600,000 distinct CDR3 sequences, about 26% of them singletons. Sorting captured naive CD8 T cells as CD8+CD4-CCR7+CD45RA+. The sample comprised naive CD8+ T cells from blood, with Jurkat cell RNA spiked in. Subset defined: FACS-sorted CD8+CD4-CCR7+CD45RA+ naive T cells. This sequence was found in a human donor in good health. Some libraries in this study had Jurkat cell RNA spiked in. J is TRBJ2-7 and V is TRBV12-3 or TRBV12-4, with TRBD2 matching over 10 bases. CDR3 amino acids: CASSPTLAGVHEQYF. The CDR3 bases are TGTGCCAGCAGTCCGACCCTAGCGGGGGTCCACGAGCAGTACTTC.